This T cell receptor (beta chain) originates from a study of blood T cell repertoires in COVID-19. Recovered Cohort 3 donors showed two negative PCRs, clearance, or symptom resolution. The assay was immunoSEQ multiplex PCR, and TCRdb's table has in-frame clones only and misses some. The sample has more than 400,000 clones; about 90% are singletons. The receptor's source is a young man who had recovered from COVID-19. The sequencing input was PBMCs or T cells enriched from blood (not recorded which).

CDR3 protein: CASSWVAGGLNEQFF. DNA of the CDR3: TGTGCCAGCAGTTGGGTGGCGGGAGGGTTGAATGAGCAGTTCTTC. J is TRBJ2-1 and V is TRBV27; 9 positions match TRBD2. The CDR3 has 15 amino acids. V was pared by 4 bases and J by 7 bases, with 8 bases of the junction left unmatched. Per germline, CDR1 MNHEY and CDR2 SMNVEV (reference sequence).